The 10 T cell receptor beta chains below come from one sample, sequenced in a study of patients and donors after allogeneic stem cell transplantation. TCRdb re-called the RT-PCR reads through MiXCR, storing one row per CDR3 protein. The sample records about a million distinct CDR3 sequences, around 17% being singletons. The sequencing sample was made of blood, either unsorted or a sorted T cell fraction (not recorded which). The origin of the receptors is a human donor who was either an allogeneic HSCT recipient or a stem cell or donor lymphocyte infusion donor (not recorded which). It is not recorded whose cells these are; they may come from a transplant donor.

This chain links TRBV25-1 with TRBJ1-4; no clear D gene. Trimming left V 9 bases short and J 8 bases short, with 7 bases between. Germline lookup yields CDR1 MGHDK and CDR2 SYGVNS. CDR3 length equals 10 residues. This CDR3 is CASLGEKLFF. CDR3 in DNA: TGTGCCAGTCTCGGGGAAAAACTGTTTTTT.

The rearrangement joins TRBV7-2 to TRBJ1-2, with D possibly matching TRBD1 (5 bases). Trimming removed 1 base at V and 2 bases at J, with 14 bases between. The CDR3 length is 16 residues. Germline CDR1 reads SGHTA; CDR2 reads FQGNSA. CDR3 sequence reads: CASSLGQTLLNYGYTF. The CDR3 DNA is TGTGCCAGCAGCTTAGGACAGACGCTCTTAAACTATGGCTACACCTTC.

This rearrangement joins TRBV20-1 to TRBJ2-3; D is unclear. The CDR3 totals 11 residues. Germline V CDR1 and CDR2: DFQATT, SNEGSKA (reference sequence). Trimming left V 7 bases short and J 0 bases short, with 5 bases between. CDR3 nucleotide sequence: TGCAGTGGAGCAAGCACAGATACGCAGTATTTT. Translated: CSGASTDTQYF.

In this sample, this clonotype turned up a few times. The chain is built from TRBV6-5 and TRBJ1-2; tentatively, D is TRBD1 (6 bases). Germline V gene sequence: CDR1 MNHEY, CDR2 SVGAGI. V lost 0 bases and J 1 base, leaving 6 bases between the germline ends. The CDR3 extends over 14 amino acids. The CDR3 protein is CASSYSDSNYGYTF. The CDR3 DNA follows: TGTGCCAGCAGTTACTCGGACAGTAACTATGGCTACACCTTC.

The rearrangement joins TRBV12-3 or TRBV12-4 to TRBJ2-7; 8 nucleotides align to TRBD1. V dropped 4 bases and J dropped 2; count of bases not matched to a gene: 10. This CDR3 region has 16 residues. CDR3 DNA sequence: TGTGCCAGCAGTTCAAATACGGACAGGGCCCCCTACGAGCAGTACTTC. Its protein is CASSSNTDRAPYEQYF.

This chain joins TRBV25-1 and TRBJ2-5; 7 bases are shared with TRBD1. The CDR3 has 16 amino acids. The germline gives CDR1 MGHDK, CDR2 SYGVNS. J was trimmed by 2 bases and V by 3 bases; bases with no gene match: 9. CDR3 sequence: CASSEPGQKSQETQYF. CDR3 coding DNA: TGTGCCAGCAGTGAGCCGGGACAGAAGTCTCAAGAGACCCAGTACTTC.

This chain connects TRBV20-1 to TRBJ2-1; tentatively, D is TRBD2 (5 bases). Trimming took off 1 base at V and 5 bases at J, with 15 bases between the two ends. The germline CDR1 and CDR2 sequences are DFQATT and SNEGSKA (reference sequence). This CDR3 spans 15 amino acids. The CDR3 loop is CSARAIVTADNEQFF. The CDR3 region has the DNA TGCAGTGCTAGAGCGATCGTTACAGCGGACAATGAGCAGTTCTTC.

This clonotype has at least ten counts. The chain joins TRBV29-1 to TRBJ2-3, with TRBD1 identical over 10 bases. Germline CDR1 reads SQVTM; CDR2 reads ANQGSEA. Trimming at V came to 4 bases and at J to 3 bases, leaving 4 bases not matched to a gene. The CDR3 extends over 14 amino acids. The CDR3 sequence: CSVGRTGGTDTQYF. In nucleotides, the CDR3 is TGCAGCGTTGGTAGGACAGGGGGAACAGATACGCAGTATTTT.

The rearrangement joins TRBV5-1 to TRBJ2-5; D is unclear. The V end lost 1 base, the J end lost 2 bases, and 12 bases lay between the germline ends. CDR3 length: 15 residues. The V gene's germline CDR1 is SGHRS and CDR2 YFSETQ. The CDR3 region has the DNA TGCGCCAGCAGCTTGTACGGTACATTACAAGAGACCCAGTACTTC. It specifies CASSLYGTLQETQYF. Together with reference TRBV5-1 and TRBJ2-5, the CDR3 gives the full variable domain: KAGVTQTPRYLIKTRGQQVTLSCSPISGHRSVSWYQQTPGQGLQFLFEYFSETQRNKGNFPGRFSGRQFSNSRSEMNVSTLELGDSALYLCASSLYGTLQETQYFGPGTRLLVL.

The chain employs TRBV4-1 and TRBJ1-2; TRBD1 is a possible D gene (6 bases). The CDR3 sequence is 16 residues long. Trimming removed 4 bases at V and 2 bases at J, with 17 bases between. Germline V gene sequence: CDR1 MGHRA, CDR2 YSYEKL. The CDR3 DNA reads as TGCGCCAGCAGCCGGGGAGGACAGCAGAAGAACTATGGCTACACCTTC. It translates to CASSRGGQQKNYGYTF.